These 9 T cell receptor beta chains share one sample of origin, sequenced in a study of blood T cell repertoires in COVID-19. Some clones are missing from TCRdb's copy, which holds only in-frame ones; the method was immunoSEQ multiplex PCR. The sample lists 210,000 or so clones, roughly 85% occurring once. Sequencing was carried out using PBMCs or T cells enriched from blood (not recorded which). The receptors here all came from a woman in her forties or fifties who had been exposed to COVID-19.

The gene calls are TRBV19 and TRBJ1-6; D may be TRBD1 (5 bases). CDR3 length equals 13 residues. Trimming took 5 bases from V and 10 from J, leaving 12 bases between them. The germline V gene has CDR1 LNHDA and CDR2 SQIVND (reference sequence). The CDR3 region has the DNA TGTGCCAGTAGTCCGAGCGGGGGGTCACCCCTCCACTTT. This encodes CASSPSGGSPLHF.

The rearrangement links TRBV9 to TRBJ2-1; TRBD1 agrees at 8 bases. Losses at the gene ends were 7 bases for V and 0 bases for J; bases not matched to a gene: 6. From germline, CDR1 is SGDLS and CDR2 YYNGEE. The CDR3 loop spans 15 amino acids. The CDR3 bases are TGTGCCAGCTCCGAACAGGGGGTCTCCTACAATGAGCAGTTCTTC. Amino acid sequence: CASSEQGVSYNEQFF.

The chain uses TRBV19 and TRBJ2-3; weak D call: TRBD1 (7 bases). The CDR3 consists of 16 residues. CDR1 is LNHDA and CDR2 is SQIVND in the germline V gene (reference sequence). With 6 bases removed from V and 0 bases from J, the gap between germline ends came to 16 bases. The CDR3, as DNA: TGTGCCAGTAGGGACAGGAGGGATACTAGCACAGATACGCAGTATTTT. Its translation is CASRDRRDTSTDTQYF.

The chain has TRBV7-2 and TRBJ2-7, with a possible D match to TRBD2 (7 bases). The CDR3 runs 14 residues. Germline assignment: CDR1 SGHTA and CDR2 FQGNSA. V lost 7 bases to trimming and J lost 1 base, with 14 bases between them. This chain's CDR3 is CASTSAGASYEQYF. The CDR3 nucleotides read TGTGCCAGCACAAGCGCGGGGGCGTCCTACGAGCAGTACTTC.

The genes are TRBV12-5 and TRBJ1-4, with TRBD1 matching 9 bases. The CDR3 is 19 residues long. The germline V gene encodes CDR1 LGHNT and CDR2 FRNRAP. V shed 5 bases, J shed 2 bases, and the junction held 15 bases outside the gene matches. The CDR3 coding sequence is TGTGCTAGTGGTCCTGTCGGGACAGGGTTCAGGACCACTAATGAAAAACTGTTTTTT. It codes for CASGPVGTGFRTTNEKLFF. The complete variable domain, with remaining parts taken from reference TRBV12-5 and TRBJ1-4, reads DARVTQTPRHKVTEMGQEVTMRCQPILGHNTVFWYRQTMMQGLELLAYFRNRAPLDDSGMPKDRFSAEMPDATLATLKIQPSEPRDSAVYFCASGPVGTGFRTTNEKLFFGSGTQLSVL.

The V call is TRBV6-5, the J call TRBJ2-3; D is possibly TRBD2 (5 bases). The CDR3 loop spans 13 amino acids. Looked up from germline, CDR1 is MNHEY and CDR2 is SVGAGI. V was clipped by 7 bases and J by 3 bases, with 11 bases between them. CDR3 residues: CASISRGTDTQYF. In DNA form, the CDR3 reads TGTGCCAGCATCTCCCGAGGGACAGATACGCAGTATTTT.

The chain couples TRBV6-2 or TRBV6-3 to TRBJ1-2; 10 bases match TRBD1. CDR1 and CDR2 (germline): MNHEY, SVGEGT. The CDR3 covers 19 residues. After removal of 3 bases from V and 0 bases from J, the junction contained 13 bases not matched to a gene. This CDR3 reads CASSYYVRDRGSANYGYTF. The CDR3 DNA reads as TGTGCCAGCAGTTATTACGTTCGGGACAGGGGCTCAGCTAACTATGGCTACACCTTC.

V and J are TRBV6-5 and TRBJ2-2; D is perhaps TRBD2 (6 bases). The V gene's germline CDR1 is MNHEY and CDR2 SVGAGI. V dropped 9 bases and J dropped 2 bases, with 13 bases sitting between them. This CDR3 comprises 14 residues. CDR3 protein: CASHLAPNTGELFF. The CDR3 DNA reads TGTGCCAGTCACCTAGCGCCTAACACCGGGGAGCTGTTTTTT.

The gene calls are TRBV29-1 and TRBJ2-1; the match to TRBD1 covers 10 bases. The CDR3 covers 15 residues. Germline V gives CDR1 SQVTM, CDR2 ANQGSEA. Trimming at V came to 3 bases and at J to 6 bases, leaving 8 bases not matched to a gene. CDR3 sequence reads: CSVESSGTGVNEQFF. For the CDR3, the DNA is TGCAGCGTTGAGTCTTCAGGGACAGGGGTCAATGAGCAGTTCTTC.